These 27 T cell receptor beta chains came from one sample sequenced in a study of blood T cells in healthy people across ages. Primers used in a second PCR of roughly 7 to 12 cycles were a sample-barcoded 5' primer and a J-beta primer mix. TCRdb ran MiXCR on the 5' RACE reads and lists one entry per CDR3 protein. The sample carries about a million distinct CDR3 sequences, 30% to 40% recorded once. The sample was blood. These receptors were obtained from a man in his late teens or twenties in good health.

The chain joins TRBV20-1 to TRBJ1-4; TRBD1 agrees at 7 bases. Trimming cost V 3 bases and J 7 bases; bases outside gene matches: 8. In germline, CDR1 is DFQATT, CDR2 SNEGSKA (reference sequence). CDR3 length: 14 residues. The CDR3 region is CSASSGQEGEKLFF. As DNA, the CDR3 is TGCAGTGCTAGCTCTGGACAGGAAGGTGAAAAACTGTTTTTT.

The chain has TRBV25-1 and TRBJ1-2, with 7 positions matching TRBD1. This CDR3 has 15 residues. Looked up from germline, CDR1 is MGHDK and CDR2 is SYGVNS. V lost 5 bases, J lost 3 bases, and 9 bases stayed unmatched. CDR3 sequence (DNA): TGTGCCAGCAGTCCCCGGACAGGAGTCCACTATGGCTACACCTTC. It translates to CASSPRTGVHYGYTF.

This clonotype appeared a few times. The chain combines TRBV6-2 or TRBV6-3 with TRBJ2-5; possible D gene TRBD2, 6 bases. From germline, CDR1 is MNHEY and CDR2 SVGEGT. V was pared by 8 bases and J by 0 bases, with 19 bases between. The CDR3 spans 16 residues. The CDR3 sequence: CASQNRLARNQETQYF. The CDR3 region has the DNA TGTGCCAGCCAGAATCGGCTAGCGCGAAACCAAGAGACCCAGTACTTC.

The rearrangement uses TRBV7-2 and TRBJ2-2; the D gene is possibly TRBD2 (6 bases). CDR1 SGHTA and CDR2 FQGNSA come from the germline V gene. The CDR3 has 15 residues. V gave up 1 base and J gave up 3 bases, with 9 bases separating them. DNA for the CDR3: TGTGCCAGCAGCTTAGTTGGGGACTACACCGGGGAGCTGTTTTTT. It is translated as CASSLVGDYTGELFF.

This clonotype was counted between two and nine times. The chain employs TRBV4-3 and TRBJ1-2; no firm D call. In germline, CDR1 is LGHNA, CDR2 YSLEER. Trimming removed 4 bases at V and 2 bases at J, with 17 bases between. This CDR3 spans 16 amino acids. CDR3 amino acids: CASSPSRTVTNYGYTF. CDR3 DNA: TGCGCCAGCAGCCCATCCCGCACCGTGACAAACTATGGCTACACCTTC.

This CDR3 reads CASSAFGDGELFF. The CDR3, as DNA: TGTGCCAGCAGTGCCTTCGGGGACGGGGAGCTGTTTTTT. The rearrangement joins TRBV9 to TRBJ2-2; possible D gene TRBD2, 5 bases. The CDR3 sequence is 13 residues long. The V gene lost 5 bases and the J gene lost 7 bases, with 12 bases spanning the gap. Germline assignment: CDR1 SGDLS and CDR2 YYNGEE.

The rearrangement links TRBV29-1 to TRBJ2-6, with TRBD1 matching over 7 bases. Trimming cost V 6 bases and J 4 bases; bases outside gene matches: 3. Germline assignment: CDR1 SQVTM and CDR2 ANQGSEA. The CDR3 length is 13 residues. CDR3 nucleotide sequence: TGCAGCGTCGAGGGGGCAGGGGCCAACGTCCTGACTTTC. Its translation is CSVEGAGANVLTF.

This clonotype was counted only a few times. This chain connects TRBV7-2 to TRBJ1-1; D perhaps matches TRBD1 (5 bases). The CDR3 contains 14 residues. V was clipped by 3 bases and J by 9 bases, with 17 bases between them. CDR1 and CDR2 from the germline V gene are SGHTA and FQGNSA. CDR3 in amino acids: CASSFEGGQTKAFF. The CDR3 nucleotides read TGTGCCAGCAGCTTCGAGGGCGGACAAACCAAAGCTTTCTTT.

This clonotype came up a few times. This sequence joins TRBV4-3 and TRBJ2-5, with D maybe TRBD1 (5 bases). CDR1 and CDR2 (germline): LGHNA, YSLEER. CDR3 length: 15 residues. Trimming removed 6 bases from V and 1 base from J, with 15 bases in between. This CDR3 is CASSLRAATQETQYF. The CDR3, as DNA: TGCGCCAGCAGTCTCAGGGCAGCTACCCAAGAGACCCAGTACTTC.

This clonotype was detected a few times. V is TRBV9 and J is TRBJ1-5; D may be TRBD1 (6 bases). This CDR3 is built from 15 residues. Germline V gene lookup returns CDR1 SGDLS and CDR2 YYNGEE. V lost 3 bases to trimming and J lost 5 bases, with 15 bases between them. The DNA of the CDR3 is TGTGCCAGCAGCGCCGGCGGATCAGGGGATCAGCCCCAGCATTTT. This gives the protein CASSAGGSGDQPQHF.

This clonotype was counted between two and nine times. The chain carries TRBV10-3 and TRBJ2-5; possible D gene TRBD2, 6 bases. Germline V CDR1 and CDR2: ENHRY, SYGVKD. The length of the CDR3 is 15 residues. Deletions cut 0 bases from V and 0 bases from J, with 8 bases between. CDR3 bases: TGTGCCATCAGTGAGTCGGGGGGTTACCAAGAGACCCAGTACTTC. This gives the protein CAISESGGYQETQYF.

This clonotype occurred many times. The V call is TRBV12-3 or TRBV12-4, the J call TRBJ2-5; TRBD1 is a possible D gene (5 bases). The CDR3 consists of 13 residues. Trimming took 6 bases from V and 4 from J, leaving 12 bases between them. CDR3 protein: CASSLRVRETQYF. The CDR3 DNA reads TGTGCCAGCAGCCTCAGGGTTAGAGAGACCCAGTACTTC.

The chain carries TRBV6-6 and TRBJ1-2, with a weak D call TRBD1 (5 bases). The CDR3 length is 16 residues. Germline CDR1 reads MNHNY; CDR2 reads SVGAGI (reference sequence). V was cut by 1 base and J by 0 bases, with 12 bases left in between. Written as DNA, the CDR3 is TGTGCCAGCAGTTACTTAACCGGGACTTCTAACTATGGCTACACCTTC. This translates into CASSYLTGTSNYGYTF.

J is TRBJ2-5 and V is TRBV3-1, with a tentative D call TRBD1 (5 bases). The J call is uncertain, as TRBJ2-7 better fits the DNA end. CDR1 is LGHDT, CDR2 YNNKEL, per germline (reference sequence). This CDR3 is built from 15 residues. The CDR3 spells CASSQGYQGPYEQYF. The DNA of the CDR3 is TGTGCCAGCAGCCAAGGATACCAGGGCCCCTACGAGCAGTACTTC.

This clonotype was observed at least ten times. This chain links TRBV4-3 with TRBJ1-2; no reliable D call. The V and J ends lost 6 bases and 5 bases respectively, with 16 bases between them. CDR1 and CDR2 (germline): LGHNA, YSLEER. This CDR3 has 14 residues. The CDR3 reads CASSPQARSYGYTF. CDR3 sequence (DNA): TGCGCCAGCAGTCCGCAGGCCCGATCGTATGGCTACACCTTC.

V and J are TRBV20-1 and TRBJ2-2; D remains ambiguous. Trimming pared 0 bases from V and 6 bases from J, leaving 8 bases between. This CDR3 is 13 amino acids long. The V gene's germline CDR1 is DFQATT and CDR2 SNEGSKA (reference sequence). The CDR3: CSARDLASGELFF. The CDR3 DNA reads as TGCAGTGCTAGAGATCTGGCGTCCGGGGAGCTGTTTTTT.

There are many counts of this clonotype. This chain joins TRBV11-1 and TRBJ2-1; tentatively, D is TRBD2 (7 bases). The V end lost 5 bases, the J end lost 3 bases, and 17 bases lay between the germline ends. Germline CDR1 reads SGHAT; CDR2 reads FQDESV (reference sequence). CDR3 size: 16 residues. CDR3 sequence (DNA): TGTGCCAGCAGCCACCAAGGGGGGGCAAACTACAATGAGCAGTTCTTC. Its protein product is CASSHQGGANYNEQFF. Full variable domain (rest looked up from reference TRBV11-1 and TRBJ2-1): EAEVAQSPRYKITEKSQAVAFWCDPISGHATLYWYRQILGQGPELLVQFQDESVVDDSQLPKDRFSAERLKGVDSTLKIQPAELGDSAMYLCASSHQGGANYNEQFFGPGTRLTVL.

This clonotype was seen a handful of times. CDR3 loop: CASSPQRLNEKLFF. The CDR3, as DNA: TGTGCCAGCAGCCCACAGCGGTTAAATGAAAAACTGTTTTTT. The rearrangement uses TRBV3-1 and TRBJ1-4; no firm D call. V gave up 4 bases and J gave up 5 bases, with 11 bases separating them. The CDR3 length is 14 residues. From germline, CDR1 is LGHDT and CDR2 YNNKEL (reference sequence).

This clonotype was recorded only once. The chain couples TRBV28 to TRBJ1-5; D is unclear. V dropped 6 bases and J dropped 3 bases, with 12 bases sitting between them. The CDR3 is made up of 14 amino acids. Germline values: CDR1 MDHEN, CDR2 SYDVKM. Here the CDR3 reads CASRPPGPNQPQHF. The CDR3 DNA follows: TGTGCCAGCAGACCTCCCGGCCCCAATCAGCCCCAGCATTTT.

The genes are TRBV6-5 and TRBJ1-6; D is uncertain. Trimming shortened V by 0 bases and J by 0 bases, and 15 bases separated the two germline ends. The CDR3 length is 19 residues. Germline-derived CDR1 and CDR2 are MNHEY and SVGAGI. The CDR3 reads CASSYSFISTSSYNSPLHF. The CDR3 DNA reads TGTGCCAGCAGTTACTCGTTCATTTCTACCAGCTCCTATAATTCACCCCTCCACTTT.

Here the CDR3 reads CASSVGRGIRNEQFF. CDR3 nucleotides: TGTGCCAGCAGCGTAGGTCGGGGGATCCGTAATGAGCAGTTCTTC. The chain combines TRBV9 with TRBJ2-1; tentatively, D is TRBD2 (6 bases). Trimming removed 0 bases from V and 7 bases from J, with 14 bases in between. The germline V gene has CDR1 SGDLS and CDR2 YYNGEE. This CDR3 region has 15 residues.

The chain is built from TRBV7-3 and TRBJ2-1; possibly TRBD2 for D (6 bases). The CDR3 is made up of 16 amino acids. Trimming took off 1 base at V and 13 bases at J, with 23 bases between the two ends. The V gene's germline CDR1 is SGHTA and CDR2 FQGTGA. CDR3 in amino acids: CASSLIPSERVVDQFF. DNA of the CDR3: TGTGCCAGCAGCTTAATTCCTAGCGAGAGAGTCGTGGACCAGTTCTTC.

CDR3: CASSPRGDIDEQYF. CDR3 sequence (DNA): TGTGCCAGCAGCCCCAGGGGAGATATCGACGAGCAGTACTTC. The chain uses TRBV9 and TRBJ2-7, with D perhaps TRBD1 (6 bases). V lost 4 bases, J lost 5 bases, and 16 bases lay in between. CDR3 size: 14 residues. Germline CDR1 is SGDLS and CDR2 is YYNGEE.

The chain's CDR3 is CASRQSGSDRGYLDGYTF. The CDR3 bases are TGTGCCAGCAGACAAAGTGGGAGTGACAGGGGCTATCTGGATGGCTACACCTTC. The chain combines TRBV7-9 with TRBJ1-2; 8 bases are shared with TRBD1. Trimming cost V 6 bases and J 6 bases; bases outside gene matches: 21. This CDR3 has 18 amino acids. Germline values: CDR1 SEHNR, CDR2 FQNEAQ (reference sequence).

V usage is TRBV13 and J usage is TRBJ1-1, with unresolved D. The CDR3 contains 16 residues. V lost 5 bases and J 0 bases, leaving 16 bases between the germline ends. Germline values: CDR1 PRHDT, CDR2 FYEKMQ (reference sequence). The CDR3 protein is CASSTTDGAMNTEAFF. The CDR3 coding sequence is TGTGCCAGCAGCACCACGGACGGAGCCATGAACACTGAAGCTTTCTTT.

The chain carries TRBV7-9 and TRBJ2-6, with TRBD2 matching 7 bases. The germline CDR1 and CDR2 sequences are SEHNR and FQNEAQ (reference sequence). CDR3 length equals 16 residues. Trimming at V came to 3 bases and at J to 2 bases, leaving 4 bases not matched to a gene. The CDR3 coding sequence is TGTGCCAGCAGCTTCTCGGGGACTACTGGGGCCAACGTCCTGACTTTC. Protein: CASSFSGTTGANVLTF.

J is TRBJ1-2 and V is TRBV6-2 or TRBV6-3; 10 bases map to TRBD1. Germline loops: CDR1 MNHEY, CDR2 SVGEGT. The CDR3 extends over 15 amino acids. V shed 5 bases, J shed 6 bases, and the junction held 9 bases outside the gene matches. The CDR3, as DNA: TGTGCCAGCAGTGCCCGGGACAGGGGATTGAATGGCTACACCTTC. As protein: CASSARDRGLNGYTF.